One sample yielded the 12 T cell receptor beta chains listed below, sequenced in a study of graft-versus-host responses after intestinal transplantation. These TCRs' antigens remain unknown. Data came from immunoSEQ multiplex PCR; TCRdb stores just in-frame clones and leaves some out. The sample includes about 120,000 clones, over 85% seen only once; the top ten take roughly 0.12%. Sample: unstimulated CD4+ T cells sorted from spleen or lymph node cells, taken before intestinal transplant. The source of these receptors is a human donor who received an intestinal transplant.

The chain uses TRBV11-2 and TRBJ1-2; D not certain. This CDR3 spans 13 amino acids. Trimming stripped 0 bases from V and 3 bases from J, with 5 bases between. The germline V gene encodes CDR1 SGHAT and CDR2 FQNNGV. The CDR3 spells CASSLDRYYGYTF. For the CDR3, the DNA is TGTGCCAGCAGCTTAGATCGTTACTATGGCTACACCTTC.

The CDR3 spells CASSGFFSGRDTQYF. Written as DNA, the CDR3 is TGTGCCAGCAGCGGGTTTTTTAGCGGGAGAGATACGCAGTATTTT. The chain couples TRBV9 to TRBJ2-3, with 9 nucleotides matching TRBD2. This CDR3 comprises 15 residues. Germline V gene lookup returns CDR1 SGDLS and CDR2 YYNGEE. Trimming took 3 bases from V and 5 from J; bases not matched to a gene: 7.

The gene calls are TRBV6-5 and TRBJ1-1, with D perhaps matching TRBD1 (5 bases). The length of the CDR3 is 12 residues. With 8 bases removed from V and 3 bases from J, the gap between germline ends came to 10 bases. Germline V gene lookup returns CDR1 MNHEY and CDR2 SVGAGI. CDR3 region: CASGQGDTEAFF. In DNA, the CDR3 is TGTGCCAGCGGGCAGGGTGACACTGAAGCTTTCTTT.

This chain's CDR3 is CASSQEETQYF. As DNA, the CDR3 is TGCGCCAGCAGCCAAGAAGAGACCCAGTACTTC. The V and J genes are TRBV4-1 and TRBJ2-5, with D uncertain. V lost 0 bases and J 4 bases, leaving 0 bases between the germline ends. The CDR3 contains 11 residues. Germline CDR1 and CDR2: MGHRA and YSYEKL.

The V gene is TRBV19, the J gene TRBJ2-5; 8 nucleotides line up with TRBD1. The end of the DNA aligns better with TRBJ2-7, so the J call may be wrong. The CDR3 length is 14 residues. Germline V gives CDR1 LNHDA, CDR2 SQIVND (reference sequence). This CDR3 is CASSPLDRGYEQYF. The CDR3 nucleotides are TGTGCCAGTAGTCCCCTAGACAGGGGATACGAGCAGTACTTC.

This sequence joins TRBV6-1 and TRBJ1-2; 10 bases line up with TRBD1. The V segment lost 2 bases and the J segment 7 bases; nucleotides outside the gene matches: 10. Per the germline V gene, CDR1 is MNHNS and CDR2 is SASEGT. CDR3 length: 16 residues. The CDR3 is CASSEITSTGGGGYTF. In DNA form, the CDR3 reads TGTGCCAGCAGTGAAATTACGTCGACAGGGGGCGGTGGCTACACCTTC.

This clone appeared once. A junction boundary mismatches the germline segment, possibly from a read error. As DNA, the CDR3 is TGTGCTAGCAGCTTAGGGCCGGGAGGCTCTGGAAACACCATATATTTT. Translation: CASSLGPGGSGNTIYF. The gene calls are TRBV7-7 and TRBJ1-3; D not certain. This CDR3 contains 16 residues. Germline values: CDR1 SSHAT, CDR2 FNYEAQ (reference sequence).

The chain combines TRBV18 with TRBJ2-6, with D tentatively TRBD1 or TRBD2 (6 bases each). Looked up from germline, CDR1 is KGHSH and CDR2 is LQKENI. Between the trimmed V and J ends, which lost 2 bases and 4 bases, there was a span of 12 bases. The CDR3 runs to 16 residues. The CDR3 DNA sequence: TGTGCCAGCTCACCAACAGGGACTCCCGGGGCCAACGTCCTGACTTTC. It encodes CASSPTGTPGANVLTF.

The CDR3 here is CSVEDRQKRNTIYF. CDR3 in DNA: TGCAGCGTTGAAGATCGGCAGAAGCGAAACACCATATATTTT. The rearrangement uses TRBV29-1 and TRBJ1-3, with no clear D. Germline CDR1 SQVTM, CDR2 ANQGSEA. The CDR3 runs 14 residues. Trimming cost V 0 bases and J 5 bases, with 11 bases left between them.

This clone was detected once. The chain combines TRBV7-9 with TRBJ2-1; possible D gene TRBD2, 6 bases. The CDR3 contains 15 residues. The V and J ends lost 4 bases and 4 bases respectively, with 14 bases between them. Germline CDR1 and CDR2: SEHNR and FQNEAQ (reference sequence). Written as DNA, the CDR3 is TGTGCCAGCAGCTCCTCGTGGCGGGGTTACAATGAGCAGTTCTTC. Protein product: CASSSSWRGYNEQFF.

V gene TRBV11-2 combines with J gene TRBJ2-1, with 7 bases matching TRBD2. The CDR3 is 17 residues long. With 6 bases clipped from V and 7 bases from J, the junction kept 18 bases outside the gene matches. Germline CDR1 SGHAT, CDR2 FQNNGV. CDR3 coding DNA: TGTGCCAGCAGTCTGACCACCGGCGGGAGTGTATTTAATGAGCAGTTCTTC. It specifies CASSLTTGGSVFNEQFF.

The chain recombines TRBV2 with TRBJ2-3; D is possibly TRBD2 (6 bases). V was pared by 4 bases and J by 2 bases, with 16 bases between. This CDR3 has 16 amino acids. Per the germline V gene, CDR1 is SNHLY and CDR2 is FYNNEI. The CDR3 is CASSVLLQRATDTQYF. In nucleotides, the CDR3 is TGTGCCAGCAGTGTTCTCCTCCAGCGGGCCACAGATACGCAGTATTTT.